This is a list of T cell receptor beta chains from one sample in a study of T cell responses to AZD1222 COVID-19 vaccine. Assay used: immunoSEQ multiplex PCR; TCRdb lists only in-frame clones, some missing. This table holds 150,000 or so clones, roughly nine tenths found once. The source was peripheral blood, collected 28 days after the second AZD1222 dose. Receptors were obtained from an adult who received the AZD1222 COVID-19 vaccine. CDR3s include the opening cysteine and the closing phenylalanine or tryptophan. The D gene is left open where the match is weak. Expanded clones are given a class, and other clones once, few, many or no size at all.

j_gene: TRBJ1-1; d_gene: .; abundance: .; v_gene: TRBV4-2; CDR3aa: CASSQDLGGIRTEAFF; CDR3nt: TGTGCCAGCAGCCAAGATCTTGGGGGTATCAGGACTGAAGCTTTCTTT
j_gene: TRBJ1-1; d_gene: .; abundance: .; v_gene: TRBV28; CDR3aa: CASRYMTGGAIKAEAFF; CDR3nt: TGTGCCAGCAGGTACATGACCGGAGGGGCGATCAAGGCTGAAGCTTTCTTT
j_gene: TRBJ2-1; d_gene: .; abundance: .; v_gene: TRBV5-1; CDR3aa: CASSSTTSSYNEQFF; CDR3nt: TGCGCCAGCAGCTCAACCACTAGCTCCTACAATGAGCAGTTCTTC
j_gene: TRBJ2-1; d_gene: TRBD2; abundance: once; v_gene: TRBV7-7; CDR3aa: CASGSGGPYNEQFF; CDR3nt: TGTGCCAGCGGCTCGGGGGGTCCCTACAATGAGCAGTTCTTC
j_gene: TRBJ1-1; d_gene: TRBD1; abundance: once; v_gene: TRBV18; CDR3aa: CASSPGAGGYAEAFF; CDR3nt: TGTGCCAGCTCACCAGGGGCAGGGGGGTACGCTGAAGCTTTCTTT
j_gene: TRBJ1-2; d_gene: .; abundance: few; v_gene: TRBV3-1/TRBV3-2; CDR3aa: CASSQDRRAYGYTF; CDR3nt: TGTGCCAGCAGCCAAGACCGCAGGGCCTATGGCTACACCTTC
j_gene: TRBJ2-5; d_gene: TRBD2; abundance: .; v_gene: TRBV11-2; CDR3aa: CASRPNSGRQETQYF; CDR3nt: TGTGCCAGCAGGCCAAATAGCGGGAGGCAAGAGACCCAGTACTTC
j_gene: TRBJ1-3; d_gene: .; abundance: .; v_gene: TRBV12-5; CDR3aa: CASGLGPGQGNTIYF; CDR3nt: TGTGCTAGTGGTTTGGGCCCGGGACAAGGAAACACCATATATTTT
j_gene: TRBJ1-1; d_gene: .; abundance: few; v_gene: TRBV12-3/TRBV12-4; CDR3aa: CASSFFWNTEAFF; CDR3nt: TGTGCCAGCAGTTTTTTCTGGAACACTGAAGCTTTCTTT
j_gene: TRBJ2-4; d_gene: TRBD1; abundance: .; v_gene: TRBV6-5; CDR3aa: CASSSAGTAKNIQYF; CDR3nt: TGTGCCAGCAGTTCCGCCGGGACAGCAAAAAACATTCAGTACTTC
j_gene: TRBJ2-7; d_gene: .; abundance: .; v_gene: TRBV3-1/TRBV3-2; CDR3aa: CASSHRGARVRYEQYF; CDR3nt: TGTGCCAGCAGCCATAGGGGGGCGCGGGTTAGATACGAGCAGTACTTC
j_gene: TRBJ2-7; d_gene: .; abundance: once; v_gene: TRBV6-1; CDR3aa: CASSDWGWYGPSSYEQYF; CDR3nt: TGTGCCAGCAGTGATTGGGGTTGGTACGGACCGAGCTCCTACGAGCAGTACTTC
j_gene: TRBJ2-1; d_gene: TRBD2; abundance: .; v_gene: TRBV7-9; CDR3aa: CASSAVIAGAYQFF; CDR3nt: TGTGCCAGCAGCGCCGTGATAGCGGGGGCCTACCAGTTCTTC
j_gene: TRBJ2-5; d_gene: TRBD1; abundance: .; v_gene: TRBV5-1; CDR3aa: CASSATLSQGRETQYF; CDR3nt: TGCGCCAGCAGCGCGACCCTTTCACAGGGGAGAGAGACCCAGTACTTC
j_gene: TRBJ2-2; d_gene: .; abundance: .; v_gene: TRBV6-4; CDR3aa: CASSQDSTRALAGELFF; CDR3nt: TGTGCCAGCAGCCAGGACTCGACCCGTGCTCTCGCCGGGGAGCTGTTTTTT
j_gene: TRBJ1-2; d_gene: .; abundance: .; v_gene: TRBV12-3/TRBV12-4; CDR3aa: CASSLSTYGYTF; CDR3nt: TGTGCCAGCAGTTTAAGTACCTATGGCTACACCTTC
j_gene: TRBJ1-1; d_gene: .; abundance: .; v_gene: TRBV14; CDR3aa: CASSQPKTGGAEAFF; CDR3nt: TGTGCCAGCAGCCAACCTAAGACGGGAGGGGCTGAAGCTTTCTTT
j_gene: TRBJ1-6; d_gene: .; abundance: .; v_gene: TRBV2; CDR3aa: CASTLIGGLDSPLHF; CDR3nt: TGTGCCAGCACTCTGATCGGAGGGTTGGATTCACCCCTCCACTTT
j_gene: TRBJ2-5; d_gene: TRBD2; abundance: .; v_gene: TRBV7-9; CDR3aa: CASSLGSGNWETQYF; CDR3nt: TGTGCCAGCAGCTTGGGTAGCGGGAATTGGGAGACCCAGTACTTC
j_gene: TRBJ2-5; d_gene: .; abundance: .; v_gene: TRBV7-8; CDR3aa: CASSLLGGRETQYF; CDR3nt: TGTGCCAGCAGCCTGCTCGGGGGACGAGAGACCCAGTACTTC
j_gene: TRBJ2-7; d_gene: .; abundance: .; v_gene: TRBV18; CDR3aa: CASSPGTASYEQYF; CDR3nt: TGTGCCAGCTCACCTGGGACCGCTTCCTACGAGCAGTACTTC
j_gene: TRBJ2-4; d_gene: TRBD1; abundance: .; v_gene: TRBV2; CDR3aa: CASSEFPGGSGYIQYF; CDR3nt: TGTGCCAGCAGTGAATTCCCAGGGGGCTCCGGGTACATTCAGTACTTC
j_gene: TRBJ2-2; d_gene: TRBD2; abundance: .; v_gene: TRBV27; CDR3aa: CASSLWGLAGTGELFF; CDR3nt: TGTGCCAGCAGTTTATGGGGACTAGCGGGCACCGGGGAGCTGTTTTTT
j_gene: TRBJ1-2; d_gene: TRBD1; abundance: .; v_gene: TRBV5-1; CDR3aa: CASSPAAGTVVGYTF; CDR3nt: TGCGCCAGCAGCCCCGCCGCCGGGACAGTTGTAGGCTACACCTTC
j_gene: TRBJ1-2; d_gene: .; abundance: .; v_gene: TRBV12-3/TRBV12-4; CDR3aa: CASSLTGPYGYTF; CDR3nt: TGTGCCAGCAGTTTAACTGGACCCTATGGCTACACCTTC
j_gene: TRBJ1-1; d_gene: .; abundance: .; v_gene: TRBV5-1; CDR3aa: CASSLVGGMNTEAFF; CDR3nt: TGCGCCAGCAGCTTGGTAGGGGGTATGAACACTGAAGCTTTCTTT
j_gene: TRBJ1-4; d_gene: TRBD1; abundance: .; v_gene: TRBV25-1; CDR3aa: CASSLTGGDEKLFF; CDR3nt: TGTGCCAGCAGTTTGACAGGGGGTGACGAAAAACTGTTTTTT
j_gene: TRBJ1-1; d_gene: TRBD1; abundance: .; v_gene: TRBV6-4; CDR3aa: CASKGAANTEAFF; CDR3nt: TGTGCCAGCAAGGGGGCCGCGAACACTGAAGCTTTCTTT
j_gene: TRBJ1-2; d_gene: TRBD1; abundance: .; v_gene: TRBV28; CDR3aa: CASSLQKQGKYGYTF; CDR3nt: TGTGCCAGCAGTTTACAGAAACAGGGGAAGTATGGCTACACCTTC
j_gene: TRBJ2-2; d_gene: .; abundance: .; v_gene: TRBV19; CDR3aa: CASSPTLNTGELFF; CDR3nt: TGTGCCAGTAGTCCGACGTTGAACACCGGGGAGCTGTTTTTT
j_gene: TRBJ2-7; d_gene: .; abundance: .; v_gene: TRBV7-9; CDR3aa: CASSLYPHEFYEQYF; CDR3nt: TGTGCCAGCAGCTTATACCCCCACGAATTCTACGAGCAGTACTTC
j_gene: TRBJ1-2; d_gene: TRBD1; abundance: .; v_gene: TRBV6-5; CDR3aa: CASSIRQGADGYTF; CDR3nt: TGTGCCAGCAGTATCCGACAGGGGGCGGATGGCTACACCTTC
j_gene: TRBJ1-1; d_gene: .; abundance: .; v_gene: TRBV3-1/TRBV3-2; CDR3aa: CASSQVNTEAFF; CDR3nt: TGTGCCAGCAGCCAAGTGAACACTGAAGCTTTCTTT
j_gene: TRBJ2-4; d_gene: .; abundance: .; v_gene: TRBV9; CDR3aa: CASSVDAASPKNIQYF; CDR3nt: TGTGCCAGCAGCGTAGATGCCGCTTCTCCCAAAAACATTCAGTACTTC
j_gene: TRBJ1-6; d_gene: .; abundance: .; v_gene: TRBV21-1; CDR3aa: CASTDPRGTVNSPLHF; CDR3nt: TGTGCCAGCACCGACCCCCGGGGTACAGTGAATTCACCCCTCCACTTT
j_gene: TRBJ1-2; d_gene: .; abundance: .; v_gene: TRBV7-2; CDR3aa: CASSFRTGYTF; CDR3nt: TGTGCCAGCAGCTTCCGAACTGGCTACACCTTC
j_gene: TRBJ1-2; d_gene: .; abundance: .; v_gene: TRBV12-3/TRBV12-4; CDR3aa: CASSSFRVHGYTF; CDR3nt: TGTGCCAGCAGTTCTTTCCGGGTCCATGGCTACACCTTC
j_gene: TRBJ1-5; d_gene: .; abundance: .; v_gene: TRBV28; CDR3aa: CASSAPVGGGYPNQPQHF; CDR3nt: TGTGCCAGCAGTGCCCCAGTGGGGGGGGGCTACCCTAATCAGCCCCAGCATTTT
j_gene: TRBJ1-1; d_gene: .; abundance: .; v_gene: TRBV5-1; CDR3aa: CASSLERPYEAFF; CDR3nt: TGCGCCAGCAGCTTGGAGAGGCCCTATGAAGCTTTCTTT
j_gene: TRBJ2-1; d_gene: .; abundance: once; v_gene: TRBV28; CDR3aa: CASSIPGLHNEQFF; CDR3nt: TGTGCCAGCAGTATACCGGGACTGCACAATGAGCAGTTCTTC
j_gene: TRBJ1-1; d_gene: .; abundance: .; v_gene: TRBV27; CDR3aa: CASSLGGGGTEAFF; CDR3nt: TGTGCCAGCAGTTTAGGTGGGGGAGGAACTGAAGCTTTCTTT
j_gene: TRBJ2-5; d_gene: .; abundance: .; v_gene: TRBV7-9; CDR3aa: CASSFKLGTKQETQYF; CDR3nt: TGTGCCAGCAGCTTTAAGTTGGGTACTAAGCAAGAGACCCAGTACTTC
j_gene: TRBJ2-7; d_gene: TRBD2; abundance: .; v_gene: TRBV27; CDR3aa: CASSLRVSAGGLTYEQYF; CDR3nt: TGTGCCAGCAGTTTACGGGTGTCTGCGGGAGGCTTAACCTACGAGCAGTACTTC
j_gene: TRBJ2-2; d_gene: .; abundance: .; v_gene: TRBV2; CDR3aa: CASSPLADTGELFF; CDR3nt: TGTGCCAGCAGTCCACTAGCAGACACCGGGGAGCTGTTTTTT
j_gene: TRBJ1-1; d_gene: .; abundance: .; v_gene: TRBV29-1; CDR3aa: CSALLIMNTEAFF; CDR3nt: TGCAGCGCCCTGCTGATTATGAACACTGAAGCTTTCTTT